This T cell receptor (beta chain) was documented in a study of regulatory T cells in long-lasting Graves disease. General study findings and limits: Among persistent patients, a larger number of public clonotypes were shared (over 2,500) than among newly diagnosed patients (under 1,000).

This clonotype was picked up many times. Its target is unknown. TCR beta libraries were built with iRepertoire HTBI primers and Arm-PCR of CDR3 regions. One entry per CDR3 protein, called by TCRdb with MiXCR from the multiplex PCR reads. Of some 250,000 distinct CDR3 sequences listed, about 20% are singletons. Time point given: newly diagnosed GD, antithyroid drugs for less than 3 months. From PBMCs, RNA was extracted and then used to make the TCR library. CDR1 and CDR2 from the germline V gene are SGHRS and YFSETQ. This CDR3 has 15 amino acids. J was trimmed by 3 bases and V by 1 base; bases with no gene match: 6. These data were likewise used in another study, on T cells in Graves' hyperthyroidism and ophthalmopathy. That work adds: Onset of ophthalmopathy came a median 6.5 months after the model predicted it.

The TCR was taken from a woman aged 30 to 39 with Graves disease. This specimen consisted of peripheral blood mononuclear cells (PBMCs), obtained at new diagnosis, from a patient treated with antithyroid drugs. The V and J genes are TRBV5-1 and TRBJ2-5; 7 nucleotides agree with TRBD2. CDR3 DNA: TGCGCCAGCAGCTTGTCTGGCGGGGGAGAAGAGACCCAGTACTTC. The encoded protein is CASSLSGGGEETQYF.